Presented here are 30 T cell receptor beta chains from one specimen sequenced in a study of blood T cell repertoires in COVID-19. Method: immunoSEQ multiplex PCR; TCRdb's copy keeps in-frame clones and lacks some. The table shows over 75,000 clones, with approximately 90% occurring only once. Sequencing was performed on peripheral blood. The receptors come from a human donor with active COVID-19. The donor label of this sample is uncertain.

The rearrangement joins TRBV5-1 to TRBJ1-2; 8 nucleotides align to TRBD1. The junction had 3 bases not matched to a gene; V was cut back by 0 bases and J by 2 bases. Per the germline V gene, CDR1 is SGHRS and CDR2 is YFSETQ. This CDR3 has 15 residues. This chain's CDR3 is CASSLGPGGNYGYTF. The CDR3 DNA follows: TGCGCCAGCAGCTTGGGTCCAGGGGGCAACTATGGCTACACCTTC.

Turning to this clone: This sample includes further DNA sequences coding for the same CDR3. The CDR3 region is CSGGGTGGREQYF. CDR3 nucleotides: TGCAGCGGCGGGGGGACAGGGGGCAGGGAGCAGTACTTC. V gene TRBV29-1 combines with J gene TRBJ2-7; TRBD1 matches at 12 bases. Germline lookup yields CDR1 SQVTM and CDR2 ANQGSEA. The CDR3 has 13 amino acids. V lost 7 bases to trimming and J lost 7 bases; unmatched junction nucleotides: 8.

The chain links TRBV5-1 to TRBJ1-1; D uncertain. Germline CDR1 and CDR2: SGHRS and YFSETQ. The V end lost 4 bases, the J end lost 3 bases, and 22 bases lay between the germline ends. The CDR3 runs 17 residues. DNA for the CDR3: TGCGCCAGCAGCGTGGCGGTACCGGGGAGGAGGGACACTGAAGCTTTCTTT. This encodes CASSVAVPGRRDTEAFF.

V is TRBV28 and J is TRBJ1-3; the match to TRBD1 covers 9 bases. Germline V CDR1 and CDR2: MDHEN, SYDVKM. With 3 bases clipped from V and 3 bases from J, the junction kept 3 bases outside the gene matches. The CDR3 loop spans 15 amino acids. DNA for the CDR3: TGTGCCAGCAGTTTCACAGGGGGCGGTGGAAACACCATATATTTT. This sequence encodes CASSFTGGGGNTIYF.

This clone is a singleton in its sample. The CDR3 nucleotides are TGTGCCAGCAGCCAAGGACGACAGAAGCGCTCCTACAATGAGCAGTTCTTC. Protein sequence: CASSQGRQKRSYNEQFF. This chain joins TRBV3-1 (or the pseudogene TRBV3-2) and TRBJ2-1; weak D call: TRBD1 (5 bases). Germline V gives CDR1 LGHDT, CDR2 YNNKEL (reference sequence). V was clipped by 1 base and J by 0 bases, with 13 bases between them. The CDR3 spans 17 residues.

J is TRBJ2-2 and V is TRBV19; D is unresolved. The CDR3 covers 14 residues. The germline CDR1 and CDR2 sequences are LNHDA and SQIVND (reference sequence). Trimming stripped 4 bases from V and 1 base from J, with 7 bases between. CDR3 region: CASSRNRNTGELFF. In DNA form, the CDR3 reads TGTGCCAGTAGTAGGAACAGGAACACCGGGGAGCTGTTTTTT.

The chain joins TRBV7-6 to TRBJ1-1, with a weak D call TRBD1 (6 bases). The germline gives CDR1 SGHVS, CDR2 FNYEAQ. The V gene lost 3 bases and the J gene lost 1 base, with 6 bases spanning the gap. The CDR3 totals 13 residues. The CDR3 is CASSLDRNTEAFF. CDR3 DNA: TGTGCCAGCAGCTTGGACAGGAACACTGAAGCTTTCTTT.

The chain links TRBV6-6 to TRBJ2-3, with 7 bases fitting TRBD1. Trimming at V came to 5 bases and at J to 0 bases, leaving 2 bases not matched to a gene. The germline gives CDR1 MNHNY, CDR2 SVGAGI (reference sequence). The CDR3 is 14 residues long. The CDR3 protein is CASSHRGSTDTQYF. CDR3 DNA sequence: TGTGCCAGCAGTCACAGGGGTAGCACAGATACGCAGTATTTT.

This clone was seen just once. This chain links TRBV7-9 with TRBJ2-7; no clear D. Trimming took off 5 bases at V and 3 bases at J, with 8 bases between the two ends. The CDR3 spans 12 residues. Germline values: CDR1 SEHNR, CDR2 FQNEAQ (reference sequence). CDR3 DNA: TGTGCCAGCAGCGAAGGCGGCTACGAGCAGTACTTC. Translating it yields CASSEGGYEQYF.

The chain has TRBV19 and TRBJ1-1, with D unresolved. This CDR3 comprises 13 residues. V was shortened by 3 bases and J by 11 bases, with 16 bases between the two germline ends. CDR1 is LNHDA and CDR2 is SQIVND in the germline V gene (reference sequence). The CDR3 DNA reads TGTGCCAGTAGTATCGTCAGTTCTCGGAGGGCTTTCTTT. Translating it yields CASSIVSSRRAFF.

V usage is TRBV10-2 and J usage is TRBJ1-4; a possible D gene is TRBD1 (6 bases). Germline CDR1 WSHSY, CDR2 SAAADI. This CDR3 has 14 residues. V lost 7 bases and J 6 bases, leaving 15 bases between the germline ends. In nucleotides, the CDR3 is TGCGCCAGCAAAGACCACAGGGTAGATGAAAAACTGTTTTTT. This gives the protein CASKDHRVDEKLFF.

The V gene is TRBV11-2, the J gene TRBJ2-7; 7 bases agree with TRBD1. Germline CDR1 is SGHAT and CDR2 is FQNNGV. The CDR3 is 13 amino acids. The V segment lost 5 bases and the J segment 5 bases; nucleotides outside the gene matches: 6. The CDR3 sequence is CASSPQTGNEQYF. The CDR3 DNA is TGTGCCAGCAGCCCGCAGACAGGGAACGAGCAGTACTTC.

The chain carries TRBV2 and TRBJ1-5, with D unresolved. Germline CDR1 is SNHLY and CDR2 is FYNNEI. This CDR3 region has 14 residues. V dropped 1 base and J dropped 0 bases, with 4 bases sitting between them. Here the CDR3 DNA reads TGTGCCAGCAGTGAAGTTCTTAGCAATCAGCCCCAGCATTTT. Its protein product is CASSEVLSNQPQHF.

The chain employs TRBV7-6 and TRBJ2-7; a possible D gene is TRBD1 (5 bases). The germline V gene has CDR1 SGHVS and CDR2 FNYEAQ. The CDR3 covers 15 residues. V was pared by 0 bases and J by 0 bases, with 9 bases between. CDR3 in DNA: TGTGCCAGCAGCTTAGCCGACGACAGCTCCTACGAGCAGTACTTC. Protein: CASSLADDSSYEQYF.

This chain joins TRBV12-5 and TRBJ2-2; TRBD2 matches 10 bases. The CDR3 totals 18 residues. V gave up 5 bases and J gave up 6 bases; unmatched junction bases: 15. CDR1 and CDR2 from the germline V gene are LGHNT and FRNRAP. CDR3 sequence reads: CASGLQNLGTSEAGELFF. CDR3 nucleotides: TGTGCTAGTGGTCTACAAAACCTCGGGACTAGCGAAGCCGGGGAGCTGTTTTTT.

This clone was picked up one time. This chain connects TRBV19 to TRBJ2-2, with D perhaps matching TRBD1 (5 bases). CDR3 size: 16 residues. Looked up from germline, CDR1 is LNHDA and CDR2 is SQIVND (reference sequence). V lost 7 bases to trimming and J lost 7 bases, with 22 bases between them. The CDR3 is CASNPKGQGLLGELFF. The CDR3 DNA reads TGTGCCAGTAATCCCAAGGGTCAGGGTTTGCTCGGGGAGCTGTTTTTT.

V gene TRBV4-1 combines with J gene TRBJ2-3; weak D call: TRBD1 (5 bases). The length of the CDR3 is 16 residues. With 1 base removed from V and 0 bases from J, the gap between germline ends came to 11 bases. Germline V CDR1 and CDR2: MGHRA, YSYEKL. CDR3 in amino acids: CASSQGTTSSTDTQYF. The CDR3 DNA is TGCGCCAGCAGCCAAGGGACAACCTCTAGCACAGATACGCAGTATTTT.

V gene TRBV20-1 combines with J gene TRBJ2-5, with D possibly matching TRBD2 (5 bases). This CDR3 is built from 10 residues. Germline CDR1 reads DFQATT; CDR2 reads SNEGSKA (reference sequence). V lost 5 bases, J lost 5 bases, and 6 bases lay in between. CDR3 loop: CSAGLETQYF. CDR3 in DNA: TGCAGTGCTGGACTGGAGACCCAGTACTTC.

V gene TRBV7-8 combines with J gene TRBJ1-5, with unresolved D. There are 13 residues in the CDR3. The ends were cut back, 2 bases at V and 10 bases at J, with 12 bases in the middle. The germline gives CDR1 SGHVS, CDR2 FQNEAQ. CDR3 protein: CASSLPEAAPQHF. In DNA form, the CDR3 reads TGTGCCAGCAGCTTACCGGAGGCCGCCCCCCAGCATTTT. The entire variable domain, with the rest obtained from reference TRBV7-8 and TRBJ1-5, is as follows: GAGVSQSPRYKVAKRGQDVALRCDPISGHVSLFWYQQALGQGPEFLTYFQNEAQLDKSGLPSDRFFAERPEGSVSTLKIQRTQQEDSAVYLCASSLPEAAPQHFGDGTRLSIL.

This chain connects TRBV21-1 to TRBJ2-3; the table's D call of TRBD2 was not tested on the DNA. TRBV21-1 is noted as a pseudogene. This CDR3 comprises 20 residues. Written as DNA, the CDR3 is TGTGCCAGCAGCAAAGGAGGTACCAACACTAGCGCGAAGCACACAGATACGCAGTATTTT. It is translated as CASSKGGTNTSAKHTDTQYF.

The chain links TRBV27 to TRBJ1-2; D call uncertain. CDR1 is MNHEY and CDR2 is SMNVEV in the germline V gene (reference sequence). CDR3 length: 14 residues. With 3 bases removed from V and 2 bases from J, the gap between germline ends came to 10 bases. This CDR3 is CASSLAGPNYGYTF. The CDR3 DNA sequence: TGTGCCAGCAGTTTGGCAGGTCCGAACTATGGCTACACCTTC.

This clone showed up just a few times. The rearrangement joins TRBV9 to TRBJ2-5, with D possibly being TRBD2 (7 bases). Trimming removed 0 bases at V and 4 bases at J, with 19 bases between. Germline CDR1 and CDR2: SGDLS and YYNGEE. This CDR3 region has 17 residues. The DNA for the CDR3 is TGTGCCAGCAGCGTAGTTGGTGGGGGGGCCGAGGGAGAGACCCAGTACTTC. Translated: CASSVVGGGAEGETQYF.

The rearrangement uses TRBV13 and TRBJ2-4; 8 bases are shared with TRBD2. Germline V CDR1 and CDR2: PRHDT, FYEKMQ (reference sequence). J lost 9 bases, V lost 6 bases, and 10 bases had no gene match. This CDR3 is 14 amino acids long. Here the CDR3 reads CASSPSGGPGIQYF. The DNA for the CDR3 is TGTGCCAGCAGTCCCTCGGGGGGGCCGGGCATTCAGTACTTC.

The table lists this clone with a few counts. The chain recombines TRBV2 with TRBJ2-2; TRBD2 might be the D (5 bases). The ends were cut back, 7 bases at V and 4 bases at J, with 16 bases in the middle. This CDR3 has 15 residues. The germline V gene encodes CDR1 SNHLY and CDR2 FYNNEI. The CDR3 loop reads CASTQTKSSTGELFF. CDR3 in DNA: TGTGCCAGCACCCAGACTAAATCAAGCACCGGGGAGCTGTTTTTT.

The J gene is TRBJ1-1, the V gene TRBV2; D may be TRBD1 (6 bases). The CDR3 has 11 amino acids. Germline V CDR1 and CDR2: SNHLY, FYNNEI. The V gene lost 9 bases and the J gene lost 8 bases, with 13 bases spanning the gap. The DNA of the CDR3 is TGTGCCAGAAGGGGGGGGCCCGAAGCTTTCTTT. Amino acid sequence: CARRGGPEAFF.

The chain combines TRBV6-5 with TRBJ2-7, with 9 positions matching TRBD1. Germline-derived CDR1 and CDR2 are MNHEY and SVGAGI. The CDR3 has 14 residues. V lost 7 bases, J lost 3 bases, and 7 bases stayed unmatched. CDR3: CASTRRQGDYEQYF. The DNA of the CDR3 is TGTGCCAGCACACGACGACAGGGGGACTACGAGCAGTACTTC.

The DNA of the CDR3 is TGCGCCAGCAGCCAAGATCCGGGAAGACGCACAGATACGCAGTATTTT. This translates into CASSQDPGRRTDTQYF. The chain combines TRBV4-1 with TRBJ2-3; TRBD2 might be the D (5 bases). This CDR3 is built from 16 residues. Trimming cost V 0 bases and J 1 base, with 11 bases left between them. CDR1 and CDR2 from the germline V gene are MGHRA and YSYEKL.

V is TRBV14 and J is TRBJ1-1, with D possibly matching TRBD1 (5 bases). The CDR3 totals 15 residues. V gave up 7 bases and J gave up 5 bases, with 20 bases separating them. Germline assignment: CDR1 SGHDN and CDR2 FVKESK. The CDR3 reads CASNPFMGGETEAFF. The CDR3 DNA reads TGTGCCAGCAACCCCTTTATGGGGGGAGAAACTGAAGCTTTCTTT.

The chain has TRBV11-2 and TRBJ2-7, with 8 bases that match TRBD2. The junction had 5 bases not matched to a gene; V was cut back by 3 bases and J by 4 bases. Germline CDR1 and CDR2: SGHAT and FQNNGV. The length of the CDR3 is 14 residues. In DNA, the CDR3 is TGTGCCAGCAGCTTGAGCGGGGGACATTACGAGCAGTACTTC. Its translation: CASSLSGGHYEQYF.

This chain joins TRBV5-1 and TRBJ1-4, with 7 bases aligning to TRBD1. This CDR3 region has 17 residues. With 4 bases clipped from V and 3 bases from J, the junction kept 12 bases outside the gene matches. Germline values: CDR1 SGHRS, CDR2 YFSETQ. The CDR3 loop reads CASSQTGSTFPNEKLFF. CDR3 DNA: TGCGCCAGCAGCCAGACAGGGTCGACTTTTCCTAATGAAAAACTGTTTTTT.